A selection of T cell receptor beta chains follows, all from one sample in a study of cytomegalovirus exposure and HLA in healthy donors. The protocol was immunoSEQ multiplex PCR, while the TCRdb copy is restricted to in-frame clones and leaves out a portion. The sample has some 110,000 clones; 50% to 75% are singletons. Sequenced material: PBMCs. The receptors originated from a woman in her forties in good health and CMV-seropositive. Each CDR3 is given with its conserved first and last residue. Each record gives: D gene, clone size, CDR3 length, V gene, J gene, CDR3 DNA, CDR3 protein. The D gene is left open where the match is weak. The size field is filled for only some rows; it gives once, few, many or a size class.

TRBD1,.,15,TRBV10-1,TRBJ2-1,TGCGCCAGCAGTGAACCCGGGACAGGTTTCGATGAGCAGTTCTTC,CASSEPGTGFDEQFF
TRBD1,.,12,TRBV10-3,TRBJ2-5,TGTGCCGTCGCCGGGACAGCGGAGACCCAGTACTTC,CAVAGTAETQYF
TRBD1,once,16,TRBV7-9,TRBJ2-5,TGTGCCAGCAGCTCGCGGGACAGGGGGACCGAAGAGACCCAGTACTTC,CASSSRDRGTEETQYF
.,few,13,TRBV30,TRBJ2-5,TGTGCCTGGAGTGGGGACATCGGGGAGACCCAGTACTTC,CAWSGDIGETQYF
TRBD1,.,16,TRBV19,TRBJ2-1,TGTGCCAGTAGTCCAATCGGACAGGGGGGGGACAATGAGCAGTTCTTC,CASSPIGQGGDNEQFF
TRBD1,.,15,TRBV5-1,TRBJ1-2,TGCGCCAGCAGCTCCCCGGGACAGGCAAACTATGGCTACACCTTC,CASSSPGQANYGYTF
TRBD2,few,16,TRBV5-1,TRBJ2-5,TGCGCCAGCAGCTTCGGTAGCGGGGGATATCAAGAGACCCAGTACTTC,CASSFGSGGYQETQYF
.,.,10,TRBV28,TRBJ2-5,TGTGCCAGCCGTCAAGAGACCCAGTACTTC,CASRQETQYF
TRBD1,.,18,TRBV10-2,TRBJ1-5,TGCGCCAGCAGTGGACCCTATACAGGGGAAAATAGCAATCAGCCCCAGCATTTT,CASSGPYTGENSNQPQHF
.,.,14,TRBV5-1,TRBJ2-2,TGCGCCAGCAGCTTGCGAGAGGGCGGAGGGGAGCTGTTTTTT,CASSLREGGGELFF
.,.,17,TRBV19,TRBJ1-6,TGTGCCAGTAGTACACCAAGCCGTCCCGGTGATAATTCACCCCTCCACTTT,CASSTPSRPGDNSPLHF
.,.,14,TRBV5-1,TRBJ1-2,TGCGCCAGCAGCTCCCCCGGTTCTAACTATGGCTACACCTTC,CASSSPGSNYGYTF
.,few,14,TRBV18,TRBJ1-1,TGTGCCAGCTCACCACCAGGAACAGGCACTGAAGCTTTCTTT,CASSPPGTGTEAFF
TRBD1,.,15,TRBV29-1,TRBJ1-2,TGCAGCGTTGAAAGCTTGGGACAGGGGGCGAGTGGCTACACCTTC,CSVESLGQGASGYTF
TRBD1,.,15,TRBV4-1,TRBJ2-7,TGCGCCAGCAGCCACCCTGACGGGACAGACTACGAGCAGTACTTC,CASSHPDGTDYEQYF
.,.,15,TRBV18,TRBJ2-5,TGTGCCAGCTCACCGCCGGGGGGCATGGGAGAGACCCAGTACTTC,CASSPPGGMGETQYF
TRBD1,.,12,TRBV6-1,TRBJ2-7,TGTGCCACCCGGACAGGGTCGGTTGAGCAGTACTTC,CATRTGSVEQYF
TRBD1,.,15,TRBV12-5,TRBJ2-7,TGTGCTAGTGGTTTGGAGACAGGGGGCTCCTACGAGCAGTACTTC,CASGLETGGSYEQYF
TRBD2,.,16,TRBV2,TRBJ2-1,TGTGCCAGCAGGGGACTAGCGGGGGCCCCCCTCAATGAGCAGTTCTTC,CASRGLAGAPLNEQFF
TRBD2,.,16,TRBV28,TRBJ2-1,TGTGCCAGCAGTTTGGGACTAGCGGGAGGGCAGGGTGAGCAGTTCTTC,CASSLGLAGGQGEQFF
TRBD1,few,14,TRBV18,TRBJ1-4,TGTGCCAGCTCACAGGGACAGGGGTATCAAAAACTGTTTTTT,CASSQGQGYQKLFF
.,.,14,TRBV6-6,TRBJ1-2,TGTGCCAGCAGTCCTCCGACAGACGTATACGGCTACACCTTC,CASSPPTDVYGYTF
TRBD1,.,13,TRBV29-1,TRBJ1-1,TGCAGCGTTAAGGACAGGGTGAACACTGAAGCTTTCTTT,CSVKDRVNTEAFF
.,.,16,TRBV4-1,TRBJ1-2,TGCGCCAGCAGCCAAGATTTGGGCTCCAGGCTCGGCGGCTACACCTTC,CASSQDLGSRLGGYTF
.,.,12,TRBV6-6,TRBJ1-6,TGTGCCAGCACAGACTATAATTCACCCCTCCACTTT,CASTDYNSPLHF
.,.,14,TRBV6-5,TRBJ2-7,TGTGCCAGCAGTTACTCCGCCAGGGTCTACGAGCAGTACTTC,CASSYSARVYEQYF